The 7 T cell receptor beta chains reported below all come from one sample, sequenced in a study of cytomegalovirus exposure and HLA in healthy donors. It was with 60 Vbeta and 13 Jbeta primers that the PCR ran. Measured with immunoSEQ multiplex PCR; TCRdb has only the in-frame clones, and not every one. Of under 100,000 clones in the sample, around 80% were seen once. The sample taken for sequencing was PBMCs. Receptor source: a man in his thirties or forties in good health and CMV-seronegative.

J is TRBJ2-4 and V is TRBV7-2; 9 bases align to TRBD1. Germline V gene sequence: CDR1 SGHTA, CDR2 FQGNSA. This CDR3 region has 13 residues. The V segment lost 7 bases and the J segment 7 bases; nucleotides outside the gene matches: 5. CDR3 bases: TGTGCCAGCAAGCACAGGGGGCTTAACATTCAGTACTTC. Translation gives CASKHRGLNIQYF.

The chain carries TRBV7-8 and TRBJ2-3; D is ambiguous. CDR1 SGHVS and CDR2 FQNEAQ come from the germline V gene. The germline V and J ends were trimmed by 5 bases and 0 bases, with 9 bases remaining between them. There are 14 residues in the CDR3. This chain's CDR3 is CASSQDTSTDTQYF. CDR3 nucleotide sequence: TGTGCCAGCAGCCAAGACACAAGCACAGATACGCAGTATTTT.

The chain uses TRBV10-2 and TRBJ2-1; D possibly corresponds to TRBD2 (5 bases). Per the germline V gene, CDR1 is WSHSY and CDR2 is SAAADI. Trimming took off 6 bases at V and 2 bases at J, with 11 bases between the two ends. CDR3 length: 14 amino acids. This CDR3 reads CASSLDSAYNEQFF. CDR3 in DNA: TGCGCCAGCAGCCTGGACTCCGCCTACAATGAGCAGTTCTTC.

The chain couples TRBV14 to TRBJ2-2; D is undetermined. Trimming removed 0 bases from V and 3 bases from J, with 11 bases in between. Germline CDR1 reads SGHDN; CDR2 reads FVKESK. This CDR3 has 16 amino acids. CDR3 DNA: TGTGCCAGCAGCCAAGAAAAAATGGAGTACACCGGGGAGCTGTTTTTT. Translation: CASSQEKMEYTGELFF.

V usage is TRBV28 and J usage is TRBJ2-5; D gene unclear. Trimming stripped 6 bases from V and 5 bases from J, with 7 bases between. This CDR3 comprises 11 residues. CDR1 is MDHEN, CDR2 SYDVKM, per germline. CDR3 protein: CASSFLETQYF. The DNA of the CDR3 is TGTGCCAGCAGCTTTCTTGAGACCCAGTACTTC.

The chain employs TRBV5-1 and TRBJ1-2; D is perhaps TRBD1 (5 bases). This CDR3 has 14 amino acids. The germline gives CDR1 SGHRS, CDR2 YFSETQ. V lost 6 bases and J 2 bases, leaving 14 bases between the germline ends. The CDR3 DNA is TGCGCCAGCAAACTGGACGGGGGGAACTATGGCTACACCTTC. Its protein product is CASKLDGGNYGYTF.

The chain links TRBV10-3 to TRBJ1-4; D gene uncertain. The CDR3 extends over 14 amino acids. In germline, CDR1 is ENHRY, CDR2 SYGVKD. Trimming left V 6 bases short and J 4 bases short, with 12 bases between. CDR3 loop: CAISADGSNEKLFF. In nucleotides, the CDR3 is TGTGCCATCAGCGCGGACGGGAGTAATGAAAAACTGTTTTTT.